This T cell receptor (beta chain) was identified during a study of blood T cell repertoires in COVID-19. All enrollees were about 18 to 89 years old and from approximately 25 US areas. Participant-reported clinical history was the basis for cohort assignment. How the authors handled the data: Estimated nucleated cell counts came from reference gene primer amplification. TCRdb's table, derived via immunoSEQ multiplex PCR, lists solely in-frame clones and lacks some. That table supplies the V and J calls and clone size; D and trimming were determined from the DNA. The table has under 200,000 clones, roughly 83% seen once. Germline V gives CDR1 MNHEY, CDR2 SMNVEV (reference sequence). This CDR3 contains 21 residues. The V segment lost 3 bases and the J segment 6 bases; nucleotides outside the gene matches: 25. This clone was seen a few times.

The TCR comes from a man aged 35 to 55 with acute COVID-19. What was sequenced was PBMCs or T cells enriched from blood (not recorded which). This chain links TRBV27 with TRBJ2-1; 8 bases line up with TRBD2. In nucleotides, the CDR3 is TGTGCCAGCAGTTTTAGGGGGGGAGTTAGCGGGATAAGGTCCATACTCAATGAGCAGTTCTTC. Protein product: CASSFRGGVSGIRSILNEQFF.